These 29 T cell receptor beta chains were all obtained from the same sample, sequenced in a study of low-dose radiotherapy and immunotherapy resistance in tumors. Gene-specific TRAV and TRBV primers were used for first-strand cDNA, covering alpha and beta chains. A roughly 21-cycle PCR with a constant-region primer and V-primer adapter amplified TCRs. TCRdb re-called the reads with MiXCR, one entry per CDR3 protein. The sample has 6,600 or so distinct CDR3 sequences, roughly 85% seen once; the top ten hold 5.5% to 7%. Source of these receptors: a human donor with advanced metastatic prostate, ovarian, gallbladder or colorectal cancer (not recorded which). This table probably holds off-target reads from a library built for another chain.

The J gene is TRBJ1-1, the V gene TRBV2; D gene uncertain. V gave up 11 bases and J gave up 5 bases, with 12 bases separating them. Germline V gene data show CDR1 as SNHLY and CDR2 as FYNNEI. The CDR3 spans 11 residues. CDR3 DNA sequence: TGTGCCTCCCGGCGGGGAACTGAAGCTTTCTTT. As protein: CASRRGTEAFF.

The chain is built from TRBV24-1 and TRBJ2-7, with D uncertain. This CDR3 comprises 9 residues. Germline lookup yields CDR1 KGHDR and CDR2 SFDVKD. Trimming took off 12 bases at V and 5 bases at J, with 7 bases between the two ends. In DNA, the CDR3 is TGTGCCGTATACCACGAGCAGTACTTC. Its translation is CAVYHEQYF.

V is TRBV5-5 and J is TRBJ1-1; D is perhaps TRBD1 (6 bases). Germline V gene sequence: CDR1 SGHKS, CDR2 YYEKEE (reference sequence). V was clipped by 1 base and J by 6 bases, with 13 bases between them. The CDR3 runs 14 residues. CDR3 bases: TGTGCCAGCAGCTTGCTCCAGGGGAGCCCTGAAGCTTTCTTT. Translated, it gives CASSLLQGSPEAFF.

J is TRBJ2-1 and V is TRBV6-5, with 8 positions matching TRBD2. CDR3 size: 16 residues. V was clipped by 4 bases and J by 4 bases; unmatched bases: 9. The germline V gene encodes CDR1 MNHEY and CDR2 SVGAGI. The CDR3 nucleotides are TGTGCCAGCAGTTCCTCGGGTAGCGGGGTGTACAATGAGCAGTTCTTC. This gives the protein CASSSSGSGVYNEQFF.

The chain carries TRBV6-2 or TRBV6-3 and TRBJ2-3; possible D gene TRBD2, 6 bases. Trimming pared 5 bases from V and 3 bases from J, leaving 18 bases between. The CDR3 sequence is 16 residues long. Germline V gene lookup returns CDR1 MNHEY and CDR2 SVGEGT. The CDR3 loop is CASSERGGVSTDTQYF. CDR3 in DNA: TGTGCCAGCAGTGAACGGGGCGGGGTTTCAACAGATACGCAGTATTTT.

The chain carries TRBV10-3 and TRBJ1-1; no firm D call. Germline V gene lookup returns CDR1 ENHRY and CDR2 SYGVKD. CDR3 size: 15 residues. Trimming stripped 10 bases from V and 1 base from J, with 19 bases between. The CDR3: CATCPEWAGNTEAFF. DNA of the CDR3: TGTGCCACATGTCCCGAGTGGGCCGGGAACACTGAAGCTTTCTTT.

The V and J genes are TRBV20-1 and TRBJ1-1; TRBD1 might be the D (5 bases). This CDR3 has 12 amino acids. V was shortened by 5 bases and J by 2 bases, with 9 bases between the two germline ends. Germline CDR1 reads DFQATT; CDR2 reads SNEGSKA (reference sequence). CDR3 loop: CSAQGHNTEAFF. The CDR3 DNA follows: TGCAGTGCTCAAGGACATAACACTGAAGCTTTCTTT.

The chain joins TRBV30 to TRBJ2-7; 7 positions match TRBD1. The V gene's germline CDR1 is GTSNPN and CDR2 SVGIG (reference sequence). CDR3 length: 15 amino acids. Trimming took 1 base from V and 0 from J; bases not matched to a gene: 6. The CDR3 loop is CAWSARDRYSYEQYF. CDR3 bases: TGTGCCTGGAGTGCACGGGACAGATACTCCTACGAGCAGTACTTC.

This clonotype was seen once. The chain links TRBV11-2 to TRBJ2-1; a possible D gene is TRBD2 (5 bases). The CDR3 loop spans 16 amino acids. V gave up 0 bases and J gave up 9 bases, with 18 bases separating them. CDR1 SGHAT and CDR2 FQNNGV come from the germline V gene. CDR3: CASSLESEWRFAEQFF. The DNA of the CDR3 is TGTGCCAGCAGCTTAGAGAGCGAGTGGAGGTTTGCTGAGCAGTTCTTC.

CDR3 protein: CASPEPGSGTEAFF. CDR3 coding DNA: TGTGCCAGCCCTGAGCCAGGGTCAGGTACTGAAGCTTTCTTT. This chain joins TRBV28 and TRBJ1-1; TRBD1 is a possible D gene (5 bases). The V gene's germline CDR1 is MDHEN and CDR2 SYDVKM. With 8 bases removed from V and 5 bases from J, the gap between germline ends came to 18 bases. This CDR3 has 14 residues.

V gene TRBV28 combines with J gene TRBJ2-2; D call uncertain. Trimming removed 3 bases from V and 7 bases from J, with 12 bases in between. Per germline, CDR1 MDHEN and CDR2 SYDVKM. This CDR3 has 14 residues. Here the CDR3 reads CASSLSGNDGELFF. The CDR3 DNA is TGTGCCAGCAGTTTGTCAGGAAACGACGGGGAGCTGTTTTTT.

The chain carries TRBV3-1 and TRBJ2-4, with TRBD1 matching over 9 bases. The V segment lost 4 bases and the J segment 9 bases; nucleotides outside the gene matches: 7. Germline CDR1 reads LGHDT; CDR2 reads YNNKEL (reference sequence). The CDR3 consists of 14 residues. CDR3 sequence: CASSPGQGLGIQYF. DNA for the CDR3: TGTGCCAGCAGCCCCGGACAGGGGCTCGGCATTCAGTACTTC.

The rearrangement uses TRBV28 and TRBJ2-7; 7 bases are a match to TRBD1. V shed 3 bases and J 4 bases; nucleotides not matched to a gene: 12. The V gene's germline CDR1 is MDHEN and CDR2 SYDVKM. This CDR3 region has 16 residues. The CDR3 nucleotides are TGTGCCAGCAGTTTTCTAGGGACAGAAAACCGTTACGAGCAGTACTTC. As protein: CASSFLGTENRYEQYF.

V is TRBV20-1 and J is TRBJ1-1, with unresolved D. There are 14 residues in the CDR3. Trimming removed 0 bases from V and 2 bases from J, with 10 bases in between. CDR1 is DFQATT, CDR2 SNEGSKA, per germline (reference sequence). CDR3 protein: CSARDSRGNTEAFF. The DNA for the CDR3 is TGCAGTGCTAGAGATTCGCGGGGTAACACTGAAGCTTTCTTT.

This chain connects TRBV9 to TRBJ2-7, with 11 positions matching TRBD2. Germline V gene data show CDR1 as SGDLS and CDR2 as YYNGEE. The CDR3 is made up of 15 amino acids. V gave up 3 bases and J gave up 3 bases; unmatched junction bases: 5. CDR3 amino acids: CASSESGTSGYEQYF. Written as DNA, the CDR3 is TGTGCCAGCAGCGAATCCGGGACTAGCGGCTACGAGCAGTACTTC.

The chain is built from TRBV28 and TRBJ1-5, with TRBD1 matching 9 bases. From germline, CDR1 is MDHEN and CDR2 SYDVKM. Trimming removed 7 bases from V and 2 bases from J; junction bases left unmatched: 24. The CDR3 runs to 21 residues. The CDR3 DNA sequence: TGTGCCAGCACCCCCCTTAGGGACAGGGCCCTTTCCGGAACGCGCAATCAGCCCCAGCATTTT. It is translated as CASTPLRDRALSGTRNQPQHF.

The chain carries TRBV24-1 and TRBJ2-1; no firm D call. The germline V gene encodes CDR1 KGHDR and CDR2 SFDVKD. This CDR3 contains 11 residues. V was trimmed by 7 bases and J by 10 bases, leaving 10 bases between them. CDR3 coding DNA: TGTGCCACCAGCAGGATAGACGAGCAGTTCTTC. Amino acids: CATSRIDEQFF.

This chain joins TRBV29-1 and TRBJ1-1; 7 bases align to TRBD1. The CDR3 is 13 amino acids. Unmatched junction bases numbered 6, after V lost 7 bases and J lost 1 base. Germline V lookup: CDR1 SQVTM, CDR2 ANQGSEA. DNA of the CDR3: TGCAGCGGCCTGACAGGGACGAACACTGAAGCTTTCTTT. Translated, it gives CSGLTGTNTEAFF.

J is TRBJ2-6 and V is TRBV28; perhaps D is TRBD1 or TRBD2 (5 bases each). The CDR3 covers 17 residues. Germline CDR1 and CDR2: MDHEN and SYDVKM. V lost 3 bases, J lost 0 bases, and 12 bases lay in between. The CDR3 here is CASSLESGGSGANVLTF. In nucleotides, the CDR3 is TGTGCCAGCAGTTTGGAGTCTGGGGGCTCTGGGGCCAACGTCCTGACTTTC.

The chain has TRBV5-4 and TRBJ2-7, with TRBD1 as a possible D gene (6 bases). This CDR3 is 13 amino acids long. V was pared by 0 bases and J by 3 bases, with 7 bases between. Germline V gene lookup returns CDR1 SGHNT and CDR2 YYREEE (reference sequence). CDR3 amino acids: CASSLVQGYEQYF. The CDR3 DNA is TGTGCCAGCAGCTTGGTACAGGGCTACGAGCAGTACTTC.

V gene TRBV29-1 combines with J gene TRBJ2-5; D gene ambiguous. Trimming left V 5 bases short and J 1 base short, with 8 bases between. The CDR3 sequence is 12 residues long. The germline V gene has CDR1 SQVTM and CDR2 ANQGSEA. The CDR3 here is CSVKGFQETQYF. The CDR3 DNA follows: TGCAGCGTTAAAGGTTTCCAAGAGACCCAGTACTTC.

This clonotype has a single count. The chain uses TRBV11-2 and TRBJ1-5; D remains unclear. This CDR3 is 13 amino acids long. CDR1 SGHAT and CDR2 FQNNGV come from the germline V gene. V gave up 4 bases and J gave up 2 bases, with 6 bases separating them. DNA of the CDR3: TGTGCCAGCAGCTCAAAGGGCAATCAGCCCCAGCATTTT. Translation gives CASSSKGNQPQHF.

V gene TRBV5-1 combines with J gene TRBJ2-1, with 10 bases fitting TRBD2. There are 15 residues in the CDR3. V lost 0 bases and J lost 6; bases outside the gene matches: 3. Germline CDR1 is SGHRS and CDR2 is YFSETQ. The CDR3 loop is CASSLELAGPNEQFF. CDR3 bases: TGCGCCAGCAGCTTGGAACTAGCGGGACCCAATGAGCAGTTCTTC.

The chain is built from TRBV13 and TRBJ1-4; 8 bases align to TRBD1. The CDR3 totals 17 residues. The V gene end was trimmed by 3 bases and the J gene end by 7 bases; junction bases not matched to a gene: 13. The V gene's germline CDR1 is PRHDT and CDR2 FYEKMQ (reference sequence). CDR3 sequence reads: CASSLFVQGAMGEKLFF. In nucleotides, the CDR3 is TGTGCCAGCAGCTTGTTCGTTCAGGGGGCAATGGGTGAAAAACTGTTTTTT.

The chain recombines TRBV11-2 with TRBJ2-7, with 9 positions matching TRBD1. CDR3 length: 15 residues. Germline CDR1 SGHAT, CDR2 FQNNGV. Trimming at V came to 5 bases and at J to 3 bases, leaving 8 bases not matched to a gene. CDR3 region: CASSGPGQGYYEQYF. The CDR3 DNA sequence: TGTGCCAGCAGCGGTCCGGGACAGGGATACTACGAGCAGTACTTC.

This rearrangement joins TRBV9 to TRBJ2-5; D is unclear. The CDR3 sequence is 16 residues long. Germline V gives CDR1 SGDLS, CDR2 YYNGEE. V was trimmed by 0 bases and J by 2 bases, leaving 14 bases between them. The DNA for the CDR3 is TGTGCCAGCAGCGTAGCTACGGGCGGAACTCAAGAGACCCAGTACTTC. Its protein is CASSVATGGTQETQYF.

This rearrangement joins TRBV20-1 to TRBJ2-2; the D is unclear. This CDR3 contains 16 residues. Germline V gene data show CDR1 as DFQATT and CDR2 as SNEGSKA (reference sequence). Deletions cut 3 bases from V and 1 base from J, with 15 bases between. The CDR3 loop reads CSASPHRNQNTGELFF. DNA of the CDR3: TGCAGTGCTAGCCCCCACAGAAACCAGAACACCGGGGAGCTGTTTTTT.

A single count supports this clonotype. The genes are TRBV6-1 and TRBJ1-1; D is ambiguous. V dropped 5 bases and J dropped 10 bases, with 17 bases sitting between them. The CDR3 is 13 residues long. Germline assignment: CDR1 MNHNS and CDR2 SASEGT. The CDR3 nucleotides read TGTGCCAGCAGTTATACCATCCGGGTTGGAGCTTTCTTT. Protein: CASSYTIRVGAFF.

This clonotype was observed a few times. The gene calls are TRBV9 and TRBJ1-1; D is possibly TRBD1 (5 bases). The CDR3 runs 15 residues. Trimming took 0 bases from V and 5 from J, leaving 14 bases between them. CDR1 is SGDLS, CDR2 YYNGEE, per germline. In DNA form, the CDR3 reads TGTGCCAGCAGCGTAGGGGGGGTAGGTCGGACTGAAGCTTTCTTT. This translates into CASSVGGVGRTEAFF.